The 28 T cell receptor beta chains below all came from one sample that was sequenced in a study of blood T cell repertoires in COVID-19. Clones were read by immunoSEQ multiplex PCR, and TCRdb kept only the in-frame ones, dropping some. This sample carries about 180,000 clones, 89% of them seen once, and the ten largest clones take 1.9%. Specimen: peripheral blood. These receptors came from a young man who had recovered from COVID-19.

The chain couples TRBV2 to TRBJ1-6, with D unclear. Deletions cut 7 bases from V and 5 bases from J, with 12 bases between. The CDR3 sequence is 14 residues long. Per germline, CDR1 SNHLY and CDR2 FYNNEI. The chain's CDR3 is CASTPGRHNSPLHF. Written as DNA, the CDR3 is TGTGCCAGCACGCCGGGAAGACATAATTCACCCCTCCACTTT.

This clone was seen once. The chain recombines TRBV28 with TRBJ2-3; 8 nucleotides agree with TRBD1. J lost 2 bases, V lost 8 bases, and 9 bases had no gene match. The length of the CDR3 is 15 residues. Germline values: CDR1 MDHEN, CDR2 SYDVKM. The CDR3 sequence is CASETDRGLTDTQYF. CDR3 DNA: TGTGCCAGCGAGACCGACAGGGGACTCACAGATACGCAGTATTTT.

The chain is built from TRBV24-1 and TRBJ2-1, with 9 bases lining up with TRBD1. Germline values: CDR1 KGHDR, CDR2 SFDVKD. The CDR3 has 16 amino acids. V was pared by 4 bases and J by 4 bases, with 7 bases of the junction left unmatched. In DNA, the CDR3 is TGTGCCACCAGTGAGGAAGGGACAGGGTCATACAATGAGCAGTTCTTC. Its translation: CATSEEGTGSYNEQFF.

The chain recombines TRBV29-1 with TRBJ1-2, with 7 nucleotides matching TRBD1. Trimming removed 4 bases from V and 4 bases from J; junction bases left unmatched: 15. Germline CDR1 and CDR2: SQVTM and ANQGSEA. The CDR3 loop spans 16 amino acids. The CDR3 here is CSVAVDRLKGGYGYTF. Written as DNA, the CDR3 is TGCAGCGTTGCGGTGGACAGGCTCAAAGGCGGCTATGGCTACACCTTC.

The V and J genes are TRBV14 and TRBJ2-7, with 13 bases matching TRBD2. CDR3 length: 14 residues. The trim removed 5 bases at V and 4 bases at J, leaving 2 bases unmatched. CDR1 and CDR2 from the germline V gene are SGHDN and FVKESK. CDR3 in amino acids: CASSWTSGSYEQYF. The CDR3 coding sequence is TGTGCCAGCAGCTGGACTAGCGGGAGTTACGAGCAGTACTTC.

The CDR3 protein is CASSLASMAGIGNEQFF. The CDR3 DNA sequence: TGTGCCAGCAGCTTAGCCTCAATGGCAGGCATCGGCAATGAGCAGTTCTTC. V gene TRBV11-2 combines with J gene TRBJ2-1; D is undetermined. This CDR3 contains 17 residues. In germline, CDR1 is SGHAT, CDR2 FQNNGV. Trimming cost V 1 base and J 6 bases, with 19 bases left between them.

The V gene is TRBV5-4, the J gene TRBJ2-3, with 9 bases matching TRBD2. V was pared by 1 base and J by 6 bases, with 6 bases of the junction left unmatched. Per germline, CDR1 SGHNT and CDR2 YYREEE (reference sequence). The CDR3 sequence is 15 residues long. In nucleotides, the CDR3 is TGTGCCAGCAGCTTGCCGCTAGCGGGAACCGATACGCAGTATTTT. It yields the protein CASSLPLAGTDTQYF.

The rearrangement links TRBV5-6 to TRBJ2-3; D unclear. This CDR3 contains 13 residues. The germline CDR1 and CDR2 sequences are SGHDT and YYEEEE. V was pared by 0 bases and J by 2 bases, with 4 bases between. The CDR3 DNA sequence: TGTGCCAGCAGCTTGGCTACCACAGATACGCAGTATTTT. It codes for CASSLATTDTQYF.

The chain links TRBV5-1 to TRBJ2-7; TRBD1 matches at 12 bases. The length of the CDR3 is 14 residues. Germline assignment: CDR1 SGHRS and CDR2 YFSETQ. The ends lost 0 bases at V and 9 bases at J; junction bases unmatched: 4. The CDR3 nucleotides read TGCGCCAGCAGCTTGGAGGGACAGGGGGCGTCGCAGTACTTC. This sequence encodes CASSLEGQGASQYF.

This chain uses TRBV5-8 with TRBJ1-3; TRBD1 agrees at 8 bases. V gave up 1 base and J gave up 3 bases; unmatched junction bases: 9. The CDR3 is made up of 17 amino acids. Germline V gene lookup returns CDR1 SGHTS and CDR2 YDEGEE. The CDR3 region has the DNA TGTGCCAGCAGCTTGAGGGTCGGGACAGGACGTGGAAACACCATATATTTT. Translating gives CASSLRVGTGRGNTIYF.

The chain recombines TRBV19 with TRBJ2-7; D ambiguous. This CDR3 comprises 13 residues. Germline values: CDR1 LNHDA, CDR2 SQIVND (reference sequence). Trimming removed 1 base at V and 5 bases at J, with 9 bases between. The CDR3 loop reads CASSIGPDNEQYF. CDR3 in DNA: TGTGCCAGTAGTATAGGCCCCGACAACGAGCAGTACTTC.

V gene TRBV10-3 combines with J gene TRBJ2-3; tentative D call: TRBD1 (5 bases). V lost 6 bases to trimming and J lost 6 bases, with 13 bases between them. CDR3 length equals 13 residues. Germline lookup yields CDR1 ENHRY and CDR2 SYGVKD. The CDR3 loop is CAISTGSQDTQYF. In DNA form, the CDR3 reads TGTGCCATCAGCACAGGTTCCCAGGATACGCAGTATTTT.

For this clone: The DNA is left out, because the CDR3 cannot be placed on it with certainty; the CDR3 is given as TCRdb lists it. This sequence joins TRBV5-1 and TRBJ1-2; TRBD1 reflects the table's D call only, with no check against the DNA. The CDR3 is 15 amino acids long, termini counted. Germline lookup yields CDR1 SGHRS and CDR2 YFSETQ. CDR3 protein: CASSLFGPGDYGYTF.

The chain employs TRBV13 and TRBJ2-3; D perhaps matches TRBD2 (7 bases). The germline V gene encodes CDR1 PRHDT and CDR2 FYEKMQ (reference sequence). V was cut by 2 bases and J by 0 bases, with 15 bases left in between. The CDR3 runs to 17 residues. This CDR3 is CASSLSYREGSTDTQYF. CDR3 DNA: TGTGCCAGCAGCTTATCCTACAGGGAGGGTAGCACAGATACGCAGTATTTT.

This sequence joins TRBV7-9 and TRBJ2-7; weak D call: TRBD1 (5 bases). Germline values: CDR1 SEHNR, CDR2 FQNEAQ (reference sequence). V gave up 4 bases and J gave up 8 bases, with 15 bases separating them. The CDR3 spans 13 residues. CDR3 nucleotide sequence: TGTGCCAGCAGCTCGAGACAGACCCCTCAGCAGTACTTC. Translated: CASSSRQTPQQYF.

The chain employs TRBV11-2 and TRBJ2-1; 8 bases align to TRBD2. The ends lost 5 bases at V and 3 bases at J; junction bases unmatched: 9. CDR3 size: 16 residues. Germline CDR1 and CDR2: SGHAT and FQNNGV. The CDR3 spells CASSRRSGGLYNEQFF. DNA of the CDR3: TGTGCCAGCAGCCGGAGAAGCGGGGGACTCTACAATGAGCAGTTCTTC.

This clone was detected a few times. The V call is TRBV28, the J call TRBJ2-7, with 12 bases lining up with TRBD2. Per the germline V gene, CDR1 is MDHEN and CDR2 is SYDVKM. CDR3 length: 16 residues. V lost 0 bases, J lost 5 bases, and 5 bases stayed unmatched. The CDR3 is CASSLWTSGRGNEQYF. The CDR3 coding sequence is TGTGCCAGCAGTTTATGGACTAGCGGGAGAGGGAACGAGCAGTACTTC. Filled out from reference TRBV28 and TRBJ2-7, the complete variable domain reads DVKVTQSSRYLVKRTGEKVFLECVQDMDHENMFWYRQDPGLGLRLIYFSYDVKMKEKGDIPEGYSVSREKKERFSLILESASTNQTSMYLCASSLWTSGRGNEQYFGPGTRLTVT.

The V call is TRBV29-1, the J call TRBJ1-1; D is ambiguous. This CDR3 has 15 amino acids. Deletions cut 4 bases from V and 1 base from J, with 16 bases between. Per the germline V gene, CDR1 is SQVTM and CDR2 is ANQGSEA. The CDR3 nucleotides read TGCAGCGTTGTTCGGCGGGCCAGAACGAACACTGAAGCTTTCTTT. Amino acid sequence: CSVVRRARTNTEAFF.

The table lists this clone with a count of one. The chain is built from TRBV12-5 and TRBJ2-7; D not certain. Germline V CDR1 and CDR2: LGHNT, FRNRAP. The V end lost 1 base, the J end lost 3 bases, and 7 bases lay between the germline ends. This CDR3 has 13 amino acids. The CDR3 bases are TGTGCTAGTGGTTTGGAAGCACTCTACGAGCAGTACTTC. It codes for CASGLEALYEQYF.

With regard to this clone: The sample carries other DNA sequences with the same CDR3. The rearrangement joins TRBV11-2 to TRBJ1-1; the D is unclear. There are 13 residues in the CDR3. With 1 base removed from V and 2 bases from J, the gap between germline ends came to 5 bases. Germline assignment: CDR1 SGHAT and CDR2 FQNNGV. The CDR3 DNA sequence: TGTGCCAGCAGCTTAGGTCAAAACACTGAAGCTTTCTTT. It encodes CASSLGQNTEAFF.

This chain joins TRBV28 and TRBJ1-1, with D tentatively TRBD1 (6 bases). Trimming pared 5 bases from V and 6 bases from J, leaving 25 bases between. The CDR3 consists of 17 residues. Germline V lookup: CDR1 MDHEN, CDR2 SYDVKM. The CDR3 sequence: CASSTIVTGIRIPEAFF. The CDR3 DNA sequence: TGTGCCAGCAGTACCATCGTGACAGGCATTAGGATCCCTGAAGCTTTCTTT.

The rearrangement uses TRBV28 and TRBJ2-3; TRBD2 might be the D (5 bases). V gave up 3 bases and J gave up 1 base, with 35 bases separating them. Per the germline V gene, CDR1 is MDHEN and CDR2 is SYDVKM. The CDR3 totals 23 residues. CDR3 coding DNA: TGTGCCAGCAGTTTGCCCCACCGAGGAGCGGAGTTAATGTACCAGGTGGGCACAGATACGCAGTATTTT. Translated, it gives CASSLPHRGAELMYQVGTDTQYF.

This sequence joins TRBV10-2 and TRBJ2-2; the match to TRBD1 covers 10 bases. After removal of 6 bases from V and 6 bases from J, the junction contained 1 base not matched to a gene. The CDR3 totals 13 residues. CDR1 and CDR2 from the germline V gene are WSHSY and SAAADI. DNA for the CDR3: TGCGCCAGCAGCGGACAGGGGGCCGGGGAGCTGTTTTTT. Amino acids: CASSGQGAGELFF.

The V and J genes are TRBV6-5 and TRBJ2-7; D unresolved. The CDR3 is 12 amino acids. The V gene lost 4 bases and the J gene lost 8 bases, with 12 bases spanning the gap. CDR1 is MNHEY, CDR2 SVGAGI, per germline. CDR3 sequence (DNA): TGTGCCAGCAGTTCGTCTCAGAATCAGCAGTACTTC. Encoded protein: CASSSSQNQQYF.

The rearrangement links TRBV10-3 to TRBJ2-1; the D gene is possibly TRBD2 (6 bases). Trimming removed 8 bases from V and 3 bases from J, with 17 bases in between. The CDR3 consists of 15 residues. CDR1 and CDR2 (germline): ENHRY, SYGVKD. CDR3 nucleotide sequence: TGTGCCATCGGGAATGGGCGGGAAGGCTACAATGAGCAGTTCTTC. Translating it yields CAIGNGREGYNEQFF.

This chain joins TRBV2 and TRBJ1-1; 8 bases are a match to TRBD1. CDR3 length: 13 amino acids. The J segment lost 0 bases and the V segment lost 6 bases, leaving 0 bases of the junction unmatched. Germline-derived CDR1 and CDR2 are SNHLY and FYNNEI. The CDR3 region has the DNA TGTGCCAGCAGCAGGGGGCTGAACACTGAAGCTTTCTTT. This gives the protein CASSRGLNTEAFF.

The chain recombines TRBV19 with TRBJ2-2; 7 positions agree with TRBD1. J gave up 4 bases and V 3 bases, and 2 bases lay outside the gene matches. Germline CDR1 reads LNHDA; CDR2 reads SQIVND (reference sequence). This CDR3 is built from 14 residues. The CDR3 DNA sequence: TGTGCCAGTAGTATCGCAGGGGGCACCGGGGAGCTGTTTTTT. It specifies CASSIAGGTGELFF.

J is TRBJ1-2 and V is TRBV7-9; 9 bases align to TRBD1. The CDR3 length is 15 residues. The V gene's germline CDR1 is SEHNR and CDR2 FQNEAQ (reference sequence). With 5 bases clipped from V and 4 bases from J, the junction kept 8 bases outside the gene matches. CDR3: CASSRTGEVSYGYTF. As DNA, the CDR3 is TGTGCCAGCAGCCGGACAGGGGAGGTGAGCTATGGCTACACCTTC. The full variable domain, with the rest looked up from reference TRBV7-9 and TRBJ1-2, is DTGVSQNPRHKITKRGQNVTFRCDPISEHNRLYWYRQTLGQGPEFLTYFQNEAQLEKSRLLSDRFSAERPKGSFSTLEIQRTEQGDSAMYLCASSRTGEVSYGYTFGSGTRLTVV.